This T cell receptor (beta chain) appears in the sequencing data of a study of graft-versus-host responses after intestinal transplantation. Libraries were prepared by immunoSEQ multiplex PCR; TCRdb keeps only in-frame clonotypes and omits some of them. The sample lists tens of thousands of clones; 90% were seen once. About this clone: Its antigen is not known.

General observations from the study: There was an association between peak levels of circulating GvH clones and early post-transplant HvG declines. Marrow from the recipient contained GvH clones, some of which had appeared first in ileum or blood.

The CDR3 length is 16 residues. V lost 1 base and J lost 7; bases outside the gene matches: 10. CDR1 is LGHNA and CDR2 is YSLEER in the germline V gene. The chain uses TRBV4-3 and TRBJ1-2; TRBD1 matches 9 bases. This sample comprised unstimulated CD8+ T cells sorted from spleen or lymph node cells, obtained before transplant. The sequence was obtained from a human donor who was the organ donor for an intestinal transplant. The CDR3 region is CASSQAFRDRESGYTF. CDR3 bases: TGCGCCAGCAGCCAAGCTTTTCGGGACAGGGAATCTGGCTACACCTTC.